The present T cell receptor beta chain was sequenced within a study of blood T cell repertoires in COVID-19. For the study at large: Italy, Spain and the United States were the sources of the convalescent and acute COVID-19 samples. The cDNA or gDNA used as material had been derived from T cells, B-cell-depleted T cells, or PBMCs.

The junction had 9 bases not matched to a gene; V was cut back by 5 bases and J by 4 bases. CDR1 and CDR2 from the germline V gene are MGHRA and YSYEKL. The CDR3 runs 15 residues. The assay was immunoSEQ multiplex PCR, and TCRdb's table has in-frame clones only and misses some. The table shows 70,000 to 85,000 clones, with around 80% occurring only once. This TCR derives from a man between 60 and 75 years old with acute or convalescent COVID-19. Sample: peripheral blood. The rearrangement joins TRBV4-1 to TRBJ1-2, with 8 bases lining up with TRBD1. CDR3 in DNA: TGCGCCAGCAGCTTCTATCCCGGGACAGGCTATGGCTACACCTTC. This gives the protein CASSFYPGTGYGYTF.